The following is a T cell receptor (beta chain) sequence with its context. The method was immunoSEQ multiplex PCR; TCRdb's version includes in-frame clones alone and lacks a portion of them. The sample contains about 70,000 clones, more than 65% of which appear only once. These data are taken from a study of blood T cell repertoires in COVID-19. For the study at large: Whether acute or convalescent, the COVID-19 samples came from the United States, Italy and Spain.

The sequencing sample was made of peripheral blood. This clonotype was obtained from a woman in her 70s with acute or convalescent COVID-19.

In nucleotides, the CDR3 is TGTGCCAGCAGCTTAGTTTTGGGGGACAGGGGCTGGGAAGAGACCCAGTACTTC. Its translation: CASSLVLGDRGWEETQYF. The chain employs TRBV11-2 and TRBJ2-5, with 10 bases lining up with TRBD1. CDR1 is SGHAT, CDR2 FQNNGV, per germline. V was clipped by 1 base and J by 3 bases; unmatched bases: 11. This CDR3 has 18 amino acids.